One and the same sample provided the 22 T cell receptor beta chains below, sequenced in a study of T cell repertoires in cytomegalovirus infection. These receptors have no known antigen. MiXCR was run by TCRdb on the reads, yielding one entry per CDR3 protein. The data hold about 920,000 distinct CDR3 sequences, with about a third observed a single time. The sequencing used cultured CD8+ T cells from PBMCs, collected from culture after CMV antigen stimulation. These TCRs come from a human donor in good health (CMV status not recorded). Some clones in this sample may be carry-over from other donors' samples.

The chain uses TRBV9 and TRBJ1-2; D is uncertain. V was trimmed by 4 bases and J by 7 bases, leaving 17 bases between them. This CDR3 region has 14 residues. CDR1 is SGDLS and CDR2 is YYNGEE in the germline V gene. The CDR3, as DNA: TGTGCCAGCAGCTCCCCAGGAGGTAGCACTGGCTACACCTTC. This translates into CASSSPGGSTGYTF.

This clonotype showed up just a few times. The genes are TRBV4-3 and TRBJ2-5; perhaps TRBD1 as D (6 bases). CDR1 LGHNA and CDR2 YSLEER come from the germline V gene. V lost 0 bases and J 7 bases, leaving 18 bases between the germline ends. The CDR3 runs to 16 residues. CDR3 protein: CASSQDGGSLKATQYF. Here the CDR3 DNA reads TGCGCCAGCAGCCAAGATGGGGGCAGTCTCAAGGCGACCCAGTACTTC.

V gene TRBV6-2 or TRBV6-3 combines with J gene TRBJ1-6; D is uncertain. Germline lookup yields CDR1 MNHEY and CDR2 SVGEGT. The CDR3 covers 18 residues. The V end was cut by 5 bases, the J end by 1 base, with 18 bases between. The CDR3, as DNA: TGTGCCAGCAGTGCCGTCGGGGAGGGCTGGTCCTATAATTCACCCCTCCACTTT. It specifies CASSAVGEGWSYNSPLHF.

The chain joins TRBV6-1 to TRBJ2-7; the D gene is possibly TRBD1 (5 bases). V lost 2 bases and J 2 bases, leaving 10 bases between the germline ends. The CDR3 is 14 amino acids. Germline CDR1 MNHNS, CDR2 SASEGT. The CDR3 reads CASSELDMTYEQYF. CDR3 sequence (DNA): TGTGCCAGCAGTGAACTGGACATGACCTACGAGCAGTACTTC.

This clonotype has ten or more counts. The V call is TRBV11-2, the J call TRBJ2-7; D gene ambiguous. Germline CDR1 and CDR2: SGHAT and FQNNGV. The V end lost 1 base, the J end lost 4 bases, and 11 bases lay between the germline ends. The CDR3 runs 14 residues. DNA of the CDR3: TGTGCCAGCAGCTTAGCCGGCTCCTCATACGAGCAGTACGTC. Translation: CASSLAGSSYEQYV.

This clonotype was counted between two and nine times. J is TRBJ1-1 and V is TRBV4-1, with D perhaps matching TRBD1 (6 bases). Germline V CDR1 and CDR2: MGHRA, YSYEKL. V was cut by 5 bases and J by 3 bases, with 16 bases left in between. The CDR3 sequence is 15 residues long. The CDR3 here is CASSFVGGQDTEAFF. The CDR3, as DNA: TGCGCCAGCAGCTTCGTCGGGGGGCAAGACACTGAAGCTTTCTTT.

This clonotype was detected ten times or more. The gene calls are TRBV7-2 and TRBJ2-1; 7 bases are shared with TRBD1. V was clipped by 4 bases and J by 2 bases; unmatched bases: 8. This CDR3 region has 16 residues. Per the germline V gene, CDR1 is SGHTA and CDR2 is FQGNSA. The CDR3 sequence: CASSSWTGRTYNEQFF. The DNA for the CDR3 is TGTGCCAGCAGCTCCTGGACAGGTAGGACCTACAATGAGCAGTTCTTC.

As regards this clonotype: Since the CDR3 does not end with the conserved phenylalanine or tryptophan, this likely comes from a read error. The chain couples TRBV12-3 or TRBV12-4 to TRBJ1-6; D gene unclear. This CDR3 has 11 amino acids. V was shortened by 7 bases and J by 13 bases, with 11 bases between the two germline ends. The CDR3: CASTTGEPLHY. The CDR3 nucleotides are TGTGCCAGCACGACTGGAGAGCCCCTCCACTAT.

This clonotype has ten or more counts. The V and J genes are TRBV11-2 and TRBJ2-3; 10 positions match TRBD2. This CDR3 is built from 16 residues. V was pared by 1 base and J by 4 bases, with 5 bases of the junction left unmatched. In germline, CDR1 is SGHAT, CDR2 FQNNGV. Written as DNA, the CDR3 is TGTGCCAGCAGCTTAGGGAGAGCGGGGGGGCCAGATACGCAGTATTTT. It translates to CASSLGRAGGPDTQYF.

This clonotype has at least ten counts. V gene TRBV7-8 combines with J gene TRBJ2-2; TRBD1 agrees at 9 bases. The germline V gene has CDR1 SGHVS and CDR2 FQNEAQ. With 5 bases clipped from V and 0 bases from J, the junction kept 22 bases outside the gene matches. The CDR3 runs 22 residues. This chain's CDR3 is CASSGGGQGKTEPFSNTGELFF. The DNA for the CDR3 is TGTGCCAGCAGCGGGGGGGGACAGGGAAAAACGGAACCCTTCTCGAACACCGGGGAGCTGTTTTTT.

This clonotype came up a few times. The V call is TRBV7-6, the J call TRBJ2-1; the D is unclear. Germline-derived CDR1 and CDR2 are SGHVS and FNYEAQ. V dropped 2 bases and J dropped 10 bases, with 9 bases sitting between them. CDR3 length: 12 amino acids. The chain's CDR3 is CASSLTAEEQFF. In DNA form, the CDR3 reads TGTGCCAGCAGCTTAACGGCCGAAGAGCAGTTCTTC.

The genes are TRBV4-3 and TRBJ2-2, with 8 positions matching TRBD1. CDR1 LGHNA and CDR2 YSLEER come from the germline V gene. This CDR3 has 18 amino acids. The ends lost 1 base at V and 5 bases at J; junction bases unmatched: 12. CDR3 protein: CASSQVVGGQGETGELFF. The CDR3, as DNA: TGCGCCAGCAGCCAAGTAGTAGGAGGACAGGGCGAGACCGGGGAGCTGTTTTTT.

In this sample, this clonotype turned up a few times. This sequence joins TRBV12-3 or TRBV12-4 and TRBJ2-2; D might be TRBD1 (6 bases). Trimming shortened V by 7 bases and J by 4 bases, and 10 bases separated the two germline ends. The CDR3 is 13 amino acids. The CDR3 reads CASNPTGTGELFF. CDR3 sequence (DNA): TGTGCCAGCAACCCGACAGGCACCGGGGAGCTGTTTTTT.

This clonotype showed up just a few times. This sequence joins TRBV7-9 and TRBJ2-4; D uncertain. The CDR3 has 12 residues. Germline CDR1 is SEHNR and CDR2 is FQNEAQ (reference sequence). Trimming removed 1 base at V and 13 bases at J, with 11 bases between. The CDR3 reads CASSLEGPVQYF. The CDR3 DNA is TGTGCCAGCAGCTTAGAGGGTCCTGTCCAGTACTTC.

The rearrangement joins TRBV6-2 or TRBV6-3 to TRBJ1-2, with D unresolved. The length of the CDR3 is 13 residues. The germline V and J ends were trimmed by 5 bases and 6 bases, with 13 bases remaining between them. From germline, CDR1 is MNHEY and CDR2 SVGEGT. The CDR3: CASSQDRRNGYTF. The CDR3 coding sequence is TGTGCCAGCAGTCAGGACCGTAGAAATGGCTACACCTTC.

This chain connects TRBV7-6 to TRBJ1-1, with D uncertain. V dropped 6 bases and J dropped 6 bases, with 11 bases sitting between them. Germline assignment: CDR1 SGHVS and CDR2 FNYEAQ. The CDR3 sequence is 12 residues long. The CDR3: CASSITRPEAFF. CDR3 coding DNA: TGTGCCAGCAGTATAACACGGCCTGAAGCTTTCTTT.

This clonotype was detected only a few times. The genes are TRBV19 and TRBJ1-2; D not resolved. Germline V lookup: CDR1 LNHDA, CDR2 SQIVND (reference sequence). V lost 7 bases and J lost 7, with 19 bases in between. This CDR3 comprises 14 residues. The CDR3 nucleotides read TGTGCCAGTATCACTAGGGAAGGTCCCGTTGGCTACACCTTC. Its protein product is CASITREGPVGYTF.

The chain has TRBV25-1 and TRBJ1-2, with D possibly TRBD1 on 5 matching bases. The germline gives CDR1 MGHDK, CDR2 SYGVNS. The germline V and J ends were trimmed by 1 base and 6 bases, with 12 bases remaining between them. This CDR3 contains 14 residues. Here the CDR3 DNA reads TGTGCCAGCAGTGAATTGGGGGGATCCCATGGCTACACCTTC. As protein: CASSELGGSHGYTF.

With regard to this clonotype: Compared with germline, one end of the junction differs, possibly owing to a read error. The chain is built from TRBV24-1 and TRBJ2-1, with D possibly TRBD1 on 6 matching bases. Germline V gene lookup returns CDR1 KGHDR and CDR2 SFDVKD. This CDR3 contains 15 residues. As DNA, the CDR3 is TGTGCCACCAGTGATAGTCAGGGGATTTACAATGACCAGTTCTTC. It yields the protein CATSDSQGIYNDQFF.

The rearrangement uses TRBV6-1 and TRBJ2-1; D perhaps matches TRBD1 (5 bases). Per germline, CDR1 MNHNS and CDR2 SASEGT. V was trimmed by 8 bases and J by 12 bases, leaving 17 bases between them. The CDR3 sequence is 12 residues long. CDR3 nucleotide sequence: TGTGCCAGCTCCGGTGGGGCCTTTGGGCAGTTCTTC. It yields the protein CASSGGAFGQFF.

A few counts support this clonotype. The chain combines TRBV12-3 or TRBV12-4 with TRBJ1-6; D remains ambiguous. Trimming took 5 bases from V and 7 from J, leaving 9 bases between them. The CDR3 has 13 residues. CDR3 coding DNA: TGTGCCAGCAGTCCCACGAGAAATTCACCCCTCCACTTT. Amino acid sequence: CASSPTRNSPLHF.

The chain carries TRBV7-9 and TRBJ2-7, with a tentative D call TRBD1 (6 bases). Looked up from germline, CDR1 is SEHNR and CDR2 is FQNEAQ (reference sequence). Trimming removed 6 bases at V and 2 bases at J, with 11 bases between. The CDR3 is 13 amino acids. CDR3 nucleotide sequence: TGTGCCAGCAGATTCGGGACAACCTACGAGCAGTACTTC. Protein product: CASRFGTTYEQYF. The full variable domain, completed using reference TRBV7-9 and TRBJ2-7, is DTGVSQNPRHKITKRGQNVTFRCDPISEHNRLYWYRQTLGQGPEFLTYFQNEAQLEKSRLLSDRFSAERPKGSFSTLEIQRTEQGDSAMYLCASRFGTTYEQYFGPGTRLTVT.